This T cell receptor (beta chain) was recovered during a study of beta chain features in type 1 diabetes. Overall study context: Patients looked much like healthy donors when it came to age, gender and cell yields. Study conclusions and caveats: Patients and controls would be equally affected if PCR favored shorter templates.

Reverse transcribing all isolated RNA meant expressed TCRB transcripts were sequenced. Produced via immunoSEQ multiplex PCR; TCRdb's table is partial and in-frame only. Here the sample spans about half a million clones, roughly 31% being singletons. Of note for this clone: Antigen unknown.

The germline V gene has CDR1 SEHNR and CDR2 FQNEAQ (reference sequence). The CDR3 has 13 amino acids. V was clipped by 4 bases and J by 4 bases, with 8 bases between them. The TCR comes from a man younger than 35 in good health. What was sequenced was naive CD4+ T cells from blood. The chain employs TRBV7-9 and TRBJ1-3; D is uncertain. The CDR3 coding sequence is TGTGCCAGCAGCTCTGGCGCCGGAAACACCATATATTTT. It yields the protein CASSSGAGNTIYF.